Sequencing of this T cell receptor (beta chain) was carried out in a study of control samples from healthy donors and cancer patients. The table came from immunoSEQ multiplex PCR; TCRdb's copy has only in-frame clones and leaves some out. The table has 100,000 to 150,000 clones, roughly 90% seen once; the top ten hold 2% to 2.5%. Germline-derived CDR1 and CDR2 are MNHNY and SVGAGI (reference sequence). The CDR3 covers 14 residues. Trimming removed 1 base at V and 1 base at J, with 8 bases between. V is TRBV6-6 and J is TRBJ2-7; D not certain. The sequence came from a young man in good health. Sequenced: blood. As DNA, the CDR3 is TGTGCCAGCAGTTACTACGGGCAGTCCTACGAGCAGTACGTC. Protein: CASSYYGQSYEQYV.